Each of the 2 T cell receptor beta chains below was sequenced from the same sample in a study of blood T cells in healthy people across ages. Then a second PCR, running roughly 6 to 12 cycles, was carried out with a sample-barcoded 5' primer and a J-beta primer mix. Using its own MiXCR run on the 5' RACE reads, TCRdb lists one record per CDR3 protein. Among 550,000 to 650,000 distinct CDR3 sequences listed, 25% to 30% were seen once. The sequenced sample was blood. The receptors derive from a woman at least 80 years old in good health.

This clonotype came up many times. CDR3 protein: CSVGQERGVGDTQYF. In DNA, the CDR3 is TGCAGCGTTGGGCAGGAGCGGGGGGTAGGAGATACGCAGTATTTT. The V gene is TRBV29-1, the J gene TRBJ2-3, with 9 bases fitting TRBD2. Germline loops: CDR1 SQVTM, CDR2 ANQGSEA. Unmatched junction bases numbered 10, after V lost 4 bases and J lost 5 bases. The length of the CDR3 is 15 residues.

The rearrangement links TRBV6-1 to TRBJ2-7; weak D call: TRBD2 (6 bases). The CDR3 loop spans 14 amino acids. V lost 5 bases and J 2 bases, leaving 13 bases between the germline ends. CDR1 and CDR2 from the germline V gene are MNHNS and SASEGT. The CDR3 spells CASSWDLFPYEQYF. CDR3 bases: TGTGCCAGCAGTTGGGACTTGTTTCCCTACGAGCAGTACTTC.